This T cell receptor beta chain was captured in a study of cytotoxic CD8 clonotypes in ibrutinib-treated CLL listed by TCRdb under 2021. For the study in its entirety: The cohort included around 16 treatment-naive and 11 to 12 relapsed/refractory patients; 17 to 18 were IGHV unmutated. Responses were partial in roughly 24 patients and complete in 2; after median approximately 69 months follow-up, about 15 stayed in remission and 12 progressed. The response samples were drawn at a median of approximately 11 months into treatment, with a range of roughly 6 to 36 months. Samples averaged about 260,000 productive templates and some 96,000 productive rearrangements. Longitudinal samples were obtainable from 26 of the 86 participants in the trial. Cryopreserved peripheral blood mononuclear cells were collected at three points: before therapy, at response, and at either sustained remission or disease progression. Every remission and progressive disease sample was obtained while ibrutinib was still being received by the patients.

What the research found in general, with its limitations: Baseline clonality exceeded that of age-matched healthy donors and correlated strongly with circulating CD8+ T-cell counts. An increase in clonality was observed at ibrutinib response, with clonality remaining stable during sustained remission and falling back toward baseline at progression. Public clonotypes were rare and either shrank or stayed stable during treatment, and the rise in clonality at ibrutinib response reflected expansion of private clonotypes. Lymph node repertoires were not examined, and the timing of sampling was not matched between patients in sustained remission and those whose disease progressed.

CDR1 and CDR2 (PRHDT, FYEKMQ) derive from the germline V gene (reference sequence). Spanning cysteine to phenylalanine, the CDR3 consists of 15 amino acids. The read is trimmed to its CDR3 DNA, 45 bases read in frame from base 1. V loses 0 bases of germline sequence and J loses 6 bases, and the interval between the two ends is 12 bases. A MiSeq instrument was used for deep resolution sequencing, which targeted depths ranging from 1 in 1 million up to 1 in 200,000 T cells, with coverage averaging 10x for each clonotype. The immunoSEQ hsTCRB Kit was used to generate the TCR beta libraries. The authors' pipeline ran thus. ImmunoSEQ Data Assistant and ImmunoSEQ Analyzer were used for data analysis, and V, D and J genes were assigned according to IMGT definitions. Clonality, which ranges from 0 to 1, was calculated by subtracting the normalized Shannon entropy of productive rearrangement frequencies from one. Only overrepresented clonotypes making up at least 0.05% of each patient's repertoire were included in the public clonotype analysis. Repertoires from 10 to 15 age-matched healthy donors in immuneACCESS were used as clonality controls. The table comes from immuneACCESS by way of TCRdb, which keeps in-frame sequences with V and J called. Part of the clones is missing from these tables; in studies checked, under half for an unresolved V gene and the rest for unknown reasons. For V, J and clone size, that table is used; D and trimming come from the DNA. This sample gives under 75,000 clones in total; approximately 71% of them show up just once. Jointly, the top ten make up roughly 45% of the sample.

As concerns this clone: Its antigen has not been determined. No much larger clone exists at a distance of one base, and base qualities are not known.

This specimen's time point label, per the study, means: 12 months on ibrutinib. For TCR beta library preparation, roughly 2 micrograms of genomic DNA were extracted from the cryopreserved PBMCs. Longitudinal blood samples from CLL patients receiving ibrutinib monotherapy were subjected to high-throughput TCR beta sequencing. The patients took part in an open-label, single-center phase 2 trial of ibrutinib monotherapy. The sample consisted of PBMCs, taken after 12 months of ibrutinib treatment. The TCR sequence derives from a human donor with chronic lymphocytic leukemia. This sequence uses TRBV13 and TRBJ2-1; perhaps TRBD1 is the D gene, with 5 bases matching. For the CDR3, the sequence is CASSLGGLVINEQFF. The bases read TGTGCCAGCAGCTTAGGGGGGCTAGTGATCAATGAGCAGTTCTTC.